This T cell receptor (beta chain) appears in the sequencing data of a study of blood T cell repertoires in COVID-19. Background on the study: Both acute and convalescent COVID-19 samples were obtained from the United States, Italy and Spain. T cells, B-cell-depleted T cells, or PBMCs provided the cDNA or gDNA that served as material.

V was cut by 7 bases and J by 1 base, with 13 bases left in between. Germline V gene lookup returns CDR1 SQVTM and CDR2 ANQGSEA. The CDR3 is 13 residues long. Original data processing: By means of reference gene primer amplification, nucleated cell counts were estimated. Produced via immunoSEQ multiplex PCR; TCRdb's table is partial and in-frame only. V, J and clone size are those of that table, while D and trimming were read from the DNA. The repertoire holds about 130,000 clones, with approximately 84% as singletons. The sample taken for sequencing was peripheral blood. The TCR was taken from a human donor in a cohort sampled during active COVID-19. The gene calls are TRBV29-1 and TRBJ1-1, with a weak D call TRBD1 (5 bases). The CDR3 loop is CSGRMGGNTEAFF. The CDR3 bases are TGCAGCGGGAGGATGGGGGGGAACACTGAAGCTTTCTTT.